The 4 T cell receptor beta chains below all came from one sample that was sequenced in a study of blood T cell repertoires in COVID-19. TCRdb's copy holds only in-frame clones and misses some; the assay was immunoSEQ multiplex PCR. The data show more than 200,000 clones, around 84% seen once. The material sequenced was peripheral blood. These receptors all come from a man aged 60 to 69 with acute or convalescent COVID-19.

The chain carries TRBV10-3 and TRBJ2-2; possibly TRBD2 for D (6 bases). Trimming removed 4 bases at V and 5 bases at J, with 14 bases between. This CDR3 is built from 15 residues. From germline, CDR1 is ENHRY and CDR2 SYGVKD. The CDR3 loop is CAISGGGAFTGELFF. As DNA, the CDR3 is TGTGCCATCAGTGGGGGCGGGGCCTTTACCGGGGAGCTGTTTTTT.

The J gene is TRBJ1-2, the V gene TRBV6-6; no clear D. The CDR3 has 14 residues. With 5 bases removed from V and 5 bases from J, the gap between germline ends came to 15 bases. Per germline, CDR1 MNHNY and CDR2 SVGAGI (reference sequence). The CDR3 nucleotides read TGTGCCAGCAGTCGATCTCATCCCGGGTATGGCTACACCTTC. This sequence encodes CASSRSHPGYGYTF.

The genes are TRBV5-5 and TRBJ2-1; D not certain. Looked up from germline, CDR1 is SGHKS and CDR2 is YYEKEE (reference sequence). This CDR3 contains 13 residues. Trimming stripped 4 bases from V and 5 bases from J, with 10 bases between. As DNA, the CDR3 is TGTGCCAGCAGCCCCAACACAGACAATGAGCAGTTCTTC. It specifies CASSPNTDNEQFF.

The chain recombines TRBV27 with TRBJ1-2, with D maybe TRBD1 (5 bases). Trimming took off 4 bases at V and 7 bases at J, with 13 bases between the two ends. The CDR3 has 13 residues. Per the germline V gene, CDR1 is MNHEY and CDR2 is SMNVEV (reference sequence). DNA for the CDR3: TGTGCCAGCAGTTGGGCAGGGCGGCCTGGCTACACCTTC. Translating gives CASSWAGRPGYTF.